The source of this T cell receptor beta chain is a study of cytomegalovirus exposure and HLA in healthy donors. Findings of the study overall: The classifier reportedly diagnosed cytomegalovirus status with high sensitivity and specificity.

As to this clone: Its antigen is unidentified.

The CDR3 consists of 15 residues. Trimming took 6 bases from V and 4 from J; bases not matched to a gene: 6. Germline loops: CDR1 MNHEY, CDR2 SMNVEV (reference sequence). Data came from immunoSEQ multiplex PCR; TCRdb stores just in-frame clones and leaves some out. The sample comprises 150,000 to 200,000 clones, about four fifths of which are singletons, and over 5.5% rests with the top ten. This chain connects TRBV27 to TRBJ2-7, with 13 bases identical to TRBD2. This clonotype originated in a man younger than 30 in good health and CMV-seropositive. Sequenced: PBMCs. CDR3 bases: TGTGCCAGCAGCAAAACTAGCGGGAGGGAGTACGAGCAGTACTTC. It encodes CASSKTSGREYEQYF.